This TCR beta chain was sequenced in a study of blood T cell repertoires in COVID-19. Study-wide background: COVID-19 samples collected from the United States, Italy and Spain covered acute and convalescent phases. Nucleic acid was either cDNA or gDNA, and it came from T cells, B-cell-depleted T cells, or PBMCs.

In the authors' workflow: Amplification from reference gene primers served as the basis for estimated nucleated cell counts. The table came from immunoSEQ multiplex PCR; TCRdb's copy has only in-frame clones and leaves some out. V, J and clone size are those of that table, while D and trimming were read from the DNA. The sample contains 100,000 or so clones, around four fifths of which appear only once. This clone was seen only once. Deletions cut 6 bases from V and 6 bases from J, with 18 bases between. CDR3 length: 14 amino acids. Germline V gene sequence: CDR1 SGDLS, CDR2 YYNGEE. The sequenced material came from peripheral blood. The clonotype comes from a man between 65 and 85 years old with active or convalescent COVID-19. The V and J genes are TRBV9 and TRBJ1-2; D not certain. In nucleotides, the CDR3 is TGTGCCAGCACCCAATCTGTTCTTCCTAATGGCTACACCTTC. The encoded protein is CASTQSVLPNGYTF. The whole variable domain, remainder taken from reference TRBV9 and TRBJ1-2, is DSGVTQTPKHLITATGQRVTLRCSPRSGDLSVYWYQQSLDQGLQFLIQYYNGEERAKGNILERFSAQQFPDLHSELNLSSLELGDSALYFCASTQSVLPNGYTFGSGTRLTVV.